The T cell receptor beta chain under discussion was sequenced for a study of shared clonotypes between healthy human individuals. There were no recent acute infections or vaccinations among the donors, who were healthy HIV-negative adults. Profiling relied on immunoSEQ multiplex PCR, and the TCRdb table lists in-frame clones only, not all of them. The table records around 700,000 clones, roughly 70% of them present only once. The CDR3 loop spans 15 amino acids. Germline V CDR1 and CDR2: SQVTM, ANQGSEA. V was clipped by 5 bases and J by 10 bases; unmatched bases: 11. The chain has TRBV29-1 and TRBJ2-1; 13 bases map to TRBD2. This TCR derives from a woman in her twenties or thirties in good health. Sequencing was performed on memory CD4+ T cells sorted from blood. The subset: CD45RA-negative fraction. This chain's CDR3 is CSVWMLLAGGIEQFF. The CDR3 DNA follows: TGCAGCGTTTGGATGCTACTAGCGGGAGGGATCGAGCAGTTCTTC.